The 27 T cell receptor beta chains in this list originate from one sample, sequenced in a study of CD8 T cells in Susac syndrome. cDNA came from roughly 0.5 to 1 ug RNA primed by random hexamers. TCRdb ran MiXCR on the immunoSEQ multiplex PCR reads and lists one entry per CDR3 protein. Found here are some 300,000 distinct CDR3 sequences, 80% to 90% of them singletons; the top ten hold approximately 0.11%. The sequencing input was CD8+ T cells from PBMCs. These receptor sequences come from a human donor with multiple sclerosis.

The chain carries TRBV27 and TRBJ2-4; D remains unclear. There are 13 residues in the CDR3. V gave up 10 bases and J gave up 7 bases, with 17 bases separating them. CDR1 is MNHEY and CDR2 is SMNVEV in the germline V gene (reference sequence). As DNA, the CDR3 is TGTGCCACCTCATACACAGTTGGGAACATTCAGTACTTC. Protein sequence: CATSYTVGNIQYF.

The genes are TRBV29-1 and TRBJ2-3; D not resolved. The CDR3 extends over 11 amino acids. From germline, CDR1 is SQVTM and CDR2 ANQGSEA. Between the trimmed V and J ends, which lost 6 bases and 5 bases, there was a span of 9 bases. This CDR3 reads CSVSSGDTQYF. The CDR3, as DNA: TGCAGCGTCTCTTCGGGAGATACGCAGTATTTT.

The rearrangement joins TRBV20-1 to TRBJ2-1; 9 bases are shared with TRBD2. The CDR3 has 16 amino acids. Germline V gives CDR1 DFQATT, CDR2 SNEGSKA (reference sequence). J gave up 7 bases and V 1 base, and 11 bases lay outside the gene matches. Written as DNA, the CDR3 is TGCAGTGCTAGAGGGACTAGCGAGAATCCAATTAATGAGCAGTTCTTC. Translating it yields CSARGTSENPINEQFF.

The rearrangement joins TRBV9 to TRBJ2-6, with D possibly being TRBD1 or TRBD2 (5 bases each). The germline V gene has CDR1 SGDLS and CDR2 YYNGEE. The V end was cut by 2 bases, the J end by 0 bases, with 9 bases between. The CDR3 contains 16 residues. The CDR3 sequence: CASSVRGPSGANVLTF. Written as DNA, the CDR3 is TGTGCCAGCAGCGTGAGGGGCCCCTCTGGGGCCAACGTCCTGACTTTC.

The chain joins TRBV29-1 to TRBJ2-1; 8 nucleotides agree with TRBD2. In germline, CDR1 is SQVTM, CDR2 ANQGSEA. CDR3 size: 14 residues. As DNA, the CDR3 is TGCAGAGTGACTAGCGCGGCCTCCTACAATGAGCAGTTCTTC. It translates to CRVTSAASYNEQFF.

CDR3 protein: CAIPGKGGTEAFF. The DNA of the CDR3 is TGTGCCATCCCAGGGAAAGGGGGCACTGAAGCTTTCTTT. The chain joins TRBV7-9 to TRBJ1-1; weak D call: TRBD1 (6 bases). The CDR3 runs to 13 residues. The ends were cut back, 10 bases at V and 4 bases at J, with 16 bases in the middle. Germline CDR1 SEHNR, CDR2 FQNEAQ (reference sequence).

The V call is TRBV28, the J call TRBJ1-5; tentatively, D is TRBD1 (6 bases). This CDR3 is 15 amino acids long. Germline V lookup: CDR1 MDHEN, CDR2 SYDVKM. Trimming took 6 bases from V and 1 from J, leaving 13 bases between them. The CDR3 nucleotides are TGTGCCAGCAGACAGGGTTGGGAAAGCAATCAGCCCCAGCATTTT. Amino acids: CASRQGWESNQPQHF.

The chain recombines TRBV27 with TRBJ2-1; D unclear. V lost 5 bases and J 6 bases, leaving 11 bases between the germline ends. Germline V gene lookup returns CDR1 MNHEY and CDR2 SMNVEV (reference sequence). CDR3 length: 13 residues. The DNA of the CDR3 is TGTGCCAGCAGTACCTCGACAAGCAATGAGCAGTTCTTC. This gives the protein CASSTSTSNEQFF.

V and J are TRBV9 and TRBJ1-5; D is possibly TRBD1 (5 bases). CDR3 length: 14 residues. Trimming took off 4 bases at V and 5 bases at J, with 13 bases between the two ends. Germline CDR1 and CDR2: SGDLS and YYNGEE. This chain's CDR3 is CASSRGGSDQPQHF. Written as DNA, the CDR3 is TGTGCCAGCAGCCGGGGGGGATCGGATCAGCCCCAGCATTTT.

The CDR3 nucleotides are TGTGCCAGCAGATCCCGTGGACAGGGATGGGTAAGCTCCTACGAGCAGTACTTC. This encodes CASRSRGQGWVSSYEQYF. The chain has TRBV28 and TRBJ2-7; 8 bases match TRBD1. CDR1 and CDR2 (germline): MDHEN, SYDVKM. The V and J ends lost 6 bases and 0 bases, in that order; junction bases with no gene match: 16. The CDR3 runs 18 residues.

The J gene is TRBJ2-3, the V gene TRBV28; possible D gene TRBD1, 6 bases. The CDR3 loop spans 11 amino acids. Trimming removed 7 bases from V and 9 bases from J, with 11 bases in between. Germline V gene data show CDR1 as MDHEN and CDR2 as SYDVKM. The CDR3 sequence: CASTYQGTQYF. The CDR3 coding sequence is TGTGCCAGCACCTACCAGGGGACGCAGTATTTT.

J is TRBJ1-1 and V is TRBV7-9; D is possibly TRBD1 (5 bases). Germline-derived CDR1 and CDR2 are SEHNR and FQNEAQ (reference sequence). The germline V and J ends were trimmed by 6 bases and 4 bases, with 18 bases remaining between them. The CDR3 is 15 residues long. CDR3 nucleotide sequence: TGTGCCAGCAGTTACCCATCGGGGGTCAGCACTGAAGCTTTCTTT. Translation gives CASSYPSGVSTEAFF.

This rearrangement joins TRBV29-1 to TRBJ2-1, with 10 bases fitting TRBD2. J gave up 1 base and V 7 bases, and 4 bases lay outside the gene matches. The V gene's germline CDR1 is SQVTM and CDR2 ANQGSEA. There are 14 residues in the CDR3. In DNA, the CDR3 is TGCAGCGCTCTAGCGGGAGTGTCCTACAATGAGCAGTTCTTC. Protein sequence: CSALAGVSYNEQFF.

The chain links TRBV6-5 to TRBJ2-1, with 7 bases matching TRBD2. The J segment lost 3 bases and the V segment lost 5 bases, leaving 7 bases of the junction unmatched. CDR1 MNHEY and CDR2 SVGAGI come from the germline V gene. CDR3 length: 15 amino acids. CDR3 in DNA: TGTGCCAGCAGTCTGGAGCTAGCGGTCTACAATGAGCAGTTCTTC. This sequence encodes CASSLELAVYNEQFF.

The chain uses TRBV25-1 and TRBJ1-3; no definite D call. V gave up 4 bases and J gave up 0 bases, with 7 bases separating them. Germline V gene sequence: CDR1 MGHDK, CDR2 SYGVNS. This CDR3 has 14 residues. The CDR3 here is CASSGSNSGNTIYF. The CDR3 DNA is TGTGCCAGCAGTGGGAGTAACTCTGGAAACACCATATATTTT.

This clonotype appeared a single time. This rearrangement joins TRBV6-5 to TRBJ2-2; possibly TRBD2 for D (5 bases). Trimming removed 0 bases at V and 0 bases at J, with 17 bases between. CDR1 and CDR2 (germline): MNHEY, SVGAGI. This CDR3 region has 19 residues. The CDR3 reads CASSYSYAGLITNTGELFF. CDR3 nucleotide sequence: TGTGCCAGCAGTTACTCCTACGCGGGTTTGATAACGAACACCGGGGAGCTGTTTTTT.

In the case of this clonotype: The final CDR3 position lacks the conserved phenylalanine or tryptophan, pointing to a likely read error. This rearrangement joins TRBV7-3 to TRBJ1-1, with a possible D match to TRBD1 (5 bases). The V end was cut by 6 bases, the J end by 5 bases, with 13 bases between. From germline, CDR1 is SGHTA and CDR2 FQGTGA. CDR3 length equals 13 residues. CDR3 bases: TGTGCCAGCAGTAGGACGGGGGGGACTGAAGCTTTCCTT. Residues: CASSRTGGTEAFL.

This clonotype was observed once. The J gene is TRBJ2-1, the V gene TRBV6-1, with 7 bases fitting TRBD1. J was trimmed by 8 bases and V by 1 base; bases with no gene match: 11. The V gene's germline CDR1 is MNHNS and CDR2 SASEGT. The CDR3 is 16 residues long. CDR3: CASSEGIQGLSYEQFF. The CDR3, as DNA: TGTGCCAGCAGTGAAGGGATACAGGGGTTGTCATATGAGCAGTTCTTC.

This sequence joins TRBV3-1 and TRBJ2-7; TRBD2 agrees at 7 bases. With 0 bases clipped from V and 2 bases from J, the junction kept 4 bases outside the gene matches. Germline CDR1 is LGHDT and CDR2 is YNNKEL (reference sequence). The CDR3 length is 15 residues. CDR3 nucleotide sequence: TGTGCCAGCAGCCAAGAAAAGCGGGGAGCCTACGAGCAGTACTTC. This encodes CASSQEKRGAYEQYF.

The gene calls are TRBV27 and TRBJ1-5; maybe TRBD1 (6 bases). Per germline, CDR1 MNHEY and CDR2 SMNVEV (reference sequence). Trimming cost V 6 bases and J 7 bases, with 13 bases left between them. This CDR3 comprises 13 residues. CDR3 nucleotide sequence: TGTGCCAGCAGCTGGGGCAGGGGCCAGCCCCAGCATTTT. Amino acids: CASSWGRGQPQHF.

This sequence joins TRBV10-3 and TRBJ2-5, with D maybe TRBD2 (6 bases). V lost 10 bases and J 7 bases, leaving 16 bases between the germline ends. The CDR3 spans 12 residues. CDR1 ENHRY and CDR2 SYGVKD come from the germline V gene. The CDR3 region has the DNA TGTGCCACCCTTGGCGGGGCCGCGACCCAGTACTTC. Its translation: CATLGGAATQYF.

This clonotype was detected once. This chain's CDR3 is CASSSPTRAASDTQYF. CDR3 sequence (DNA): TGTGCCAGCAGCTCCCCGACTAGGGCGGCCTCAGATACGCAGTATTTT. The chain is built from TRBV11-2 and TRBJ2-3, with D possibly matching TRBD2 (6 bases). This CDR3 spans 16 amino acids. Between the trimmed V and J ends, which lost 4 bases and 4 bases, there was a span of 18 bases. Germline V gene data show CDR1 as SGHAT and CDR2 as FQNNGV.

This chain uses TRBV7-8 with TRBJ1-5; 9 bases agree with TRBD1. V lost 1 base, J lost 5 bases, and 0 bases stayed unmatched. This CDR3 region has 14 residues. The germline CDR1 and CDR2 sequences are SGHVS and FQNEAQ. CDR3 DNA sequence: TGTGCCAGCAGCTTAGGACAGGGGGATCAGCCCCAGCATTTT. This sequence encodes CASSLGQGDQPQHF.

The chain employs TRBV9 and TRBJ2-2; D is unclear. The germline V and J ends were trimmed by 4 bases and 5 bases, with 12 bases remaining between them. The CDR3 consists of 14 residues. CDR1 is SGDLS and CDR2 is YYNGEE in the germline V gene. As DNA, the CDR3 is TGTGCCAGCAGCCCCCGAGTGAAGACCGGGGAGCTGTTTTTT. Translating gives CASSPRVKTGELFF.

This clonotype turned up a few times. CDR3 amino acids: CSARDKGQYSVYEQYF. CDR3 DNA sequence: TGCAGTGCTAGAGATAAGGGGCAGTATTCCGTGTACGAGCAGTACTTC. The chain is built from TRBV20-1 and TRBJ2-7, with TRBD1 as a possible D gene (5 bases). This CDR3 is 16 amino acids long. V lost 0 bases and J lost 4, with 19 bases in between. Germline V gene sequence: CDR1 DFQATT, CDR2 SNEGSKA (reference sequence).

J is TRBJ2-3 and V is TRBV7-6; either TRBD1 or TRBD2 may fit D (6 bases each). This CDR3 is built from 15 residues. Trimming took 5 bases from V and 2 from J, leaving 14 bases between them. Per germline, CDR1 SGHVS and CDR2 FNYEAQ. For the CDR3, the DNA is TGTGCCAGCAGCGCCGCACAGGGACTCACAGATACGCAGTATTTT. Encoded protein: CASSAAQGLTDTQYF. Full variable domain (outside the CDR3, taken from reference TRBV7-6 and TRBJ2-3): GAGVSQSPRYKVTKRGQDVALRCDPISGHVSLYWYRQALGQGPEFLTYFNYEAQQDKSGLPNDRFSAERPEGSISTLTIQRTEQRDSAMYRCASSAAQGLTDTQYFGPGTRLTVL.

V and J are TRBV6-5 and TRBJ2-7; maybe TRBD2 (6 bases). The CDR3 spans 16 residues. V was cut by 0 bases and J by 5 bases, with 17 bases left in between. Germline values: CDR1 MNHEY, CDR2 SVGAGI. CDR3 DNA: TGTGCCAGCAGTTACTCGAGGGACTCCCAGCACCACGAGCAGTACTTC. It translates to CASSYSRDSQHHEQYF.